The 26 T cell receptor beta chains below were found in one sample sequenced in a study of T cells expressing NK-cell markers. TCRdb derives one entry per CDR3 protein from the 5' RACE reads, leaving out DNA. The sample yields a few hundred thousand distinct CDR3 sequences, of which the top ten take up over 1.3%. Material: blood T cells: a sorted CD56 or NKG2C T cell subset, CD4+ or CD8+ T cells, or bulk PBMC T cells (not recorded which). The source of these receptors is a woman in her 50s in good health.

This sequence joins TRBV5-1 and TRBJ2-7; the D call from TCRdb, TRBD2, cannot be confirmed without DNA. Germline lookup yields CDR1 SGHRS and CDR2 YFSETQ. This CDR3 has 15 amino acids. CDR3 sequence: CASSLGTGTYYEQYF.

J is TRBJ2-1 and V is TRBV11-2; TCRdb designates TRBD2, a call that cannot be tested without DNA. The V gene's germline CDR1 is SGHAT and CDR2 FQNNGV. The CDR3 runs 15 residues. CDR3 residues: CASSLDPAGGTEQFF.

The rearrangement uses TRBV7-8 and TRBJ2-1. Germline-derived CDR1 and CDR2 are SGHVS and FQNEAQ. The CDR3 runs 15 residues. CDR3 loop: CASSPRLGNYNEQFF.

The chain uses TRBV5-5 and TRBJ1-3. Germline lookup yields CDR1 SGHKS and CDR2 YYEKEE (reference sequence). This CDR3 contains 13 residues. The CDR3 here is CASSAVFGNTIYF. The variable domain in full, completed from reference TRBV5-5 and TRBJ1-3, reads DAGVTQSPTHLIKTRGQQVTLRCSPISGHKSVSWYQQVLGQGPQFIFQYYEKEERGRGNFPDRFSARQFPNYSSELNVNALLLGDSALYLCASSAVFGNTIYFGEGSWLTVV.

The rearrangement uses TRBV2 and TRBJ2-3; TCRdb selects TRBD2, and the lack of DNA leaves this call unchecked. The germline CDR1 and CDR2 sequences are SNHLY and FYNNEI. The CDR3 has 15 residues. The chain's CDR3 is CASSERDFWTDTQYF.

The chain recombines TRBV11-2 with TRBJ2-4; TCRdb outputs TRBD2, but without DNA this stays unchecked. The CDR3 has 15 residues. Germline assignment: CDR1 SGHAT and CDR2 FQNNGV. CDR3 in amino acids: CASSGLRGVKNIQYF. The complete variable domain, with remaining parts taken from reference TRBV11-2 and TRBJ2-4, reads EAGVAQSPRYKIIEKRQSVAFWCNPISGHATLYWYQQILGQGPKLLIQFQNNGVVDDSQLPKDRFSAERLKGVDSTLKIQPAKLEDSAVYLCASSGLRGVKNIQYFGAGTRLSVL.

This sequence joins TRBV19 and TRBJ2-3; TCRdb calls TRBD1, which cannot be checked without DNA. Germline CDR1 is LNHDA and CDR2 is SQIVND (reference sequence). The CDR3 contains 15 residues. CDR3 loop: CASSNNRGAVDTQYF.

This sequence joins TRBV12-3 or TRBV12-4 and TRBJ1-6; TCRdb designates TRBD1, a call that cannot be tested without DNA. The CDR3 is 14 residues long. The CDR3 protein is CASSAGQGNSPLHF.

This rearrangement joins TRBV10-3 to TRBJ1-1; the TCRdb call, TRBD1, lacks DNA for checking. In germline, CDR1 is ENHRY, CDR2 SYGVKD. The CDR3 totals 11 residues. CDR3: CAAGGNTEAFF.

The chain links TRBV20-1 to TRBJ2-5; absent DNA, TCRdb's TRBD1 call cannot be checked. Germline assignment: CDR1 DFQATT and CDR2 SNEGSKA (reference sequence). CDR3 length equals 15 residues. The CDR3 sequence: CSARDPAGIRETQYF.

The J gene is TRBJ2-1, the V gene TRBV5-1. The germline CDR1 and CDR2 sequences are SGHRS and YFSETQ. This CDR3 region has 14 residues. This CDR3 is CASSLATHYNEQFF. The whole variable domain, remainder taken from reference TRBV5-1 and TRBJ2-1, is KAGVTQTPRYLIKTRGQQVTLSCSPISGHRSVSWYQQTPGQGLQFLFEYFSETQRNKGNFPGRFSGRQFSNSRSEMNVSTLELGDSALYLCASSLATHYNEQFFGPGTRLTVL.

This sequence joins TRBV27 and TRBJ1-2. The CDR3 contains 13 residues. CDR1 is MNHEY and CDR2 is SMNVEV in the germline V gene (reference sequence). The CDR3 protein is CATRATANYGYTF.

V usage is TRBV18 and J usage is TRBJ2-3; TCRdb gives TRBD1 as the D gene, but with no DNA this cannot be confirmed. The CDR3 sequence is 14 residues long. CDR1 KGHSH and CDR2 LQKENI come from the germline V gene. The chain's CDR3 is CASSPPGSPSMQYF.

The CDR3 sequence: CASSLGLAAIYEQYF. The V call is TRBV5-1, the J call TRBJ2-7; the D call from TCRdb, TRBD2, cannot be confirmed without DNA. This CDR3 is built from 15 residues. The germline V gene encodes CDR1 SGHRS and CDR2 YFSETQ.

The CDR3 reads CASSDGLAGYNEQFF. The gene calls are TRBV5-6 and TRBJ2-1; checking the TCRdb D call of TRBD2 is not possible without DNA. Germline CDR1 is SGHDT and CDR2 is YYEEEE. CDR3 length equals 15 residues.

V usage is TRBV2 and J usage is TRBJ1-2. Germline CDR1 SNHLY, CDR2 FYNNEI. The CDR3 spans 13 residues. The CDR3 region is CASSREVNYGYTF.

The rearrangement links TRBV9 to TRBJ2-3; TCRdb indicates TRBD2, and absent DNA this call remains unverified. Germline CDR1 is SGDLS and CDR2 is YYNGEE. This CDR3 is built from 16 residues. CDR3 amino acids: CASSVKAGGRADTQYF.

The chain joins TRBV24-1 to TRBJ2-5; the D gene TCRdb calls, TRBD2, cannot be checked with no DNA. CDR1 and CDR2 from the germline V gene are KGHDR and SFDVKD. The CDR3 covers 14 residues. This CDR3 is CATGLAGPRETQYF.

The chain joins TRBV7-8 to TRBJ2-1; TCRdb's D gene call, TRBD2, goes unchecked for lack of DNA. CDR3 length: 15 amino acids. The V gene's germline CDR1 is SGHVS and CDR2 FQNEAQ. Here the CDR3 reads CASSVTGLAGPEQFF.

This chain uses TRBV7-9 with TRBJ2-5; TCRdb's D call of TRBD1 is untestable without DNA. The CDR3 runs 14 residues. Germline V CDR1 and CDR2: SEHNR, FQNEAQ (reference sequence). Here the CDR3 reads CASSFLGGKETQYF.

The chain carries TRBV21-1 and TRBJ1-2; without DNA, the TCRdb call of TRBD1 cannot be checked. TRBV21-1 is a known pseudogene. CDR3 length: 14 amino acids. The CDR3 sequence is CASSKVAAGDGYTF.

This rearrangement joins TRBV10-1 to TRBJ2-3. This CDR3 is 13 amino acids long. Germline assignment: CDR1 WNHNN and CDR2 SYGVQD (reference sequence). This CDR3 reads CASSGLAADTQYF.

The J gene is TRBJ2-2, the V gene TRBV14. The CDR3 is 11 amino acids. Germline V gene sequence: CDR1 SGHDN, CDR2 FVKESK. The chain's CDR3 is CASSQFGELFF.

The chain couples TRBV12-3 or TRBV12-4 to TRBJ1-3. This CDR3 is built from 12 residues. CDR3 in amino acids: CATGGSGNTIYF.

This chain links TRBV5-1 with TRBJ1-5. Germline CDR1 is SGHRS and CDR2 is YFSETQ. CDR3 length: 15 amino acids. The CDR3 spells CASSLAAGIDQPQHF.

The V gene is TRBV27, the J gene TRBJ2-7; the D call from TCRdb, TRBD1, cannot be confirmed without DNA. The CDR3 is made up of 13 amino acids. The germline CDR1 and CDR2 sequences are MNHEY and SMNVEV (reference sequence). This CDR3 reads CASSQGWTYEQYF.